This T cell receptor (beta chain) was retrieved from a study of T cells in Graves' hyperthyroidism and ophthalmopathy. The study's findings and limits: Most thyroid clonotypes expanded above 0.001 appeared in blood too. Ophthalmopathy stood apart from stable hyperthyroidism in a 13 V-J model.

Clinical symptoms, serum thyroxine and TRAb, thyroid ultrasound and orbital computed tomography were used for the diagnoses. V was clipped by 2 bases and J by 3 bases; unmatched bases: 3. The CDR3 contains 14 residues. Germline CDR1 reads MGHRA; CDR2 reads YSYEKL. About this clonotype itself: Antigen: not known.

It was RNA transcripts that yielded the amplified TCR beta CDR3 regions. Primed by the HTBI set, a first-round RT-PCR was run on the TCR CDR3. TCRdb re-called the multiplex PCR reads through MiXCR, storing one row per CDR3 protein. Here the sample spans approximately 600,000 distinct CDR3 sequences, about 16% being singletons. The receptor was isolated from a woman aged 25 to 39 with Graves' hyperthyroidism. Material for sequencing was blood. This rearrangement joins TRBV4-1 to TRBJ2-7; 8 bases agree with TRBD2. The CDR3 nucleotides read TGCGCCAGCAGCCAACTGCGGGGGGACTACGAGCAGTACTTC. Amino acid sequence: CASSQLRGDYEQYF.